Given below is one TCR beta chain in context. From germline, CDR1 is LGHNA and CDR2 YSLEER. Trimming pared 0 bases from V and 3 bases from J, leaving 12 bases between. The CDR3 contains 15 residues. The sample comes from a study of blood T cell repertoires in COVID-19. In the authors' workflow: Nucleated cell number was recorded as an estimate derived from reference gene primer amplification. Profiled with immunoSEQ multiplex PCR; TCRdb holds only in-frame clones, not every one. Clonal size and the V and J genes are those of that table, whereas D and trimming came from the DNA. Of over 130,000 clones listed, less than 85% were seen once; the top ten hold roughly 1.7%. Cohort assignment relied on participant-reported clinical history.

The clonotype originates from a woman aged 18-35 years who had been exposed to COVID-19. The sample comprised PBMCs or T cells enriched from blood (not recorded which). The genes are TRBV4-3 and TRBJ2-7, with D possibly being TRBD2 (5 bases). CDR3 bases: TGCGCCAGCAGCCAAGATTTCGGGAAAGACTACGAGCAGTACTTC. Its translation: CASSQDFGKDYEQYF.